One T cell receptor beta chain is described in this entry. No antigen is known for it. Treatment here: roughly 19 received Ad26.COV2.S at low or high dose, single or two shots; roughly five received placebo; per-sample allocation not given. Sampling happened 63 days after the first vaccine or placebo injection. J was trimmed by 3 bases and V by 3 bases; bases with no gene match: 4. Germline CDR1 reads SQVTM; CDR2 reads ANQGSEA. This CDR3 comprises 13 residues. The data belong to a study of Ad26.COV2.S vaccination and SARS-CoV-2 variants. Study-wide context: Within the COV1001 Ad26.COV2.S trial arm, the donor was enrolled. Findings of the study overall: Responses of spike-specific T cells (both CD8+ and CD4+) reportedly showed substantial breadth after vaccination. There was a possibility that the TCR breadth and depth analyses underestimated total T cell responses.

Assay used: immunoSEQ multiplex PCR; TCRdb lists only in-frame clones, some missing. This table holds 410,000 or so clones, about 93% found once. Sequenced material: peripheral blood, taken in a trial of Ad26.COV2.S vaccine versus placebo. This chain joins TRBV29-1 and TRBJ2-5; 7 bases match TRBD2. This receptor was obtained from a person between 18 and 60 years old who received the Ad26.COV2.S COVID-19 vaccine or a placebo. CDR3 amino acids: CSVDTTSKETQYF. The CDR3 DNA reads TGCAGCGTTGATACGACTAGCAAAGAGACCCAGTACTTC. Full variable domain (remainder filled in from reference TRBV29-1 and TRBJ2-5): SAVISQKPSRDICQRGTSLTIQCQVDSQVTMMFWYRQQPGQSLTLIATANQGSEATYESGFVIDKFPISRPNLTFSTLTVSNMSPEDSSIYLCSVDTTSKETQYFGPGTRLLVL.